The rows below give T cell receptor beta chains drawn from one sample of a study of T cell repertoires in cytomegalovirus infection. One entry per CDR3 protein, called by TCRdb with MiXCR from the reads. This sample has about 250,000 distinct CDR3 sequences, with more than 15% found just once. What was sequenced was CD8+ T cells from PBMCs. Receptors originate from a human donor in good health (CMV status not recorded). Some clones in this sample may be carry-over from other donors' samples. Each CDR3 is given with its conserved first and last residue. The order of the fields is V gene, clone size, D gene, J gene, CDR3 protein, CDR3 DNA. A D gene is named only where the DNA matches it firmly. Rows may omit the clone size; those that give it use once, few, many or a size class.

>TRBV6-6|many|TRBD1|TRBJ1-1
CASTNRGAGNTEAFF
TGTGCCAGCACTAACAGGGGAGCTGGGAACACTGAAGCTTTCTTT
>TRBV28|-|-|TRBJ2-5
CASAWGFQETQYF
TGTGCCAGCGCCTGGGGGTTCCAAGAGACCCAGTACTTC
>TRBV4-1|-|-|TRBJ2-3
CASSRASGDSDTQYF
TGCGCCAGCAGCCGGGCGAGCGGAGATTCAGATACGCAGTATTTT
>TRBV5-4|-|-|TRBJ2-7
CASSSPGLISYEQYF
TGTGCCAGCAGCTCCCCGGGACTCATCTCCTACGAGCAGTACTTC
>TRBV19|-|-|TRBJ2-1
CASSISGTTYNEQFF
TGTGCCAGTAGTATATCCGGGACGACCTACAATGAGCAGTTCTTC
>TRBV6-6|few|-|TRBJ2-7
CASSPWGEANYEQYF
TGTGCCAGCAGTCCCTGGGGTGAAGCTAACTACGAGCAGTACTTC
>TRBV25-1|few|-|TRBJ2-3
CASSGGGLRPSTDTQYF
TGTGCCAGCAGTGGAGGGGGACTTCGTCCTAGCACAGATACGCAGTATTTT
>TRBV10-3|many|-|TRBJ1-5
CAISTGRYNQPQHF
TGTGCCATCAGTACAGGAAGATACAATCAGCCCCAGCATTTT
>TRBV6-1|few|-|TRBJ1-1
CASSERQGYGTEAFF
TGTGCCAGCAGTGAACGGCAGGGGTATGGCACTGAAGCTTTCTTT
>TRBV11-2|-|-|TRBJ1-4
CASSPHYATNEKLFF
TGTGCCAGCAGCCCACACTATGCAACTAATGAAAAACTGTTTTTT
>TRBV5-6|-|-|TRBJ1-1
CASSFPRRAVTEAFF
TGTGCCAGCAGCTTCCCGAGGAGGGCGGTCACTGAAGCTTTCTTT
>TRBV7-9|-|TRBD1|TRBJ1-2
CASSRKPTGGQTF
TGTGCCAGCAGCCGAAAACCTACAGGGGGCCAAACCTTC
>TRBV19|-|-|TRBJ2-1
CASTPWGAENEQFF
TGTGCCAGTACCCCATGGGGGGCCGAGAATGAGCAGTTCTTC
>TRBV11-2|-|-|TRBJ1-6
CASSLEGAPLHF
TGTGCCAGCAGCTTAGAGGGCGCACCCCTCCACTTT
>TRBV7-2|-|-|TRBJ1-4
CASSLVRRGFPEKLFF
TGTGCCAGCAGCTTAGTCCGCCGGGGATTTCCTGAAAAACTGTTTTTT
>TRBV14|many|TRBD1|TRBJ2-1
CASSPKSSWTGKYNEQFF
TGTGCCAGCAGCCCTAAAAGCAGCTGGACAGGGAAATACAATGAGCAGTTCTTC
>TRBV7-9|many|-|TRBJ2-1
CASSFLPPNYNEQFF
TGTGCCAGCAGCTTTCTACCCCCAAATTACAATGAGCAGTTCTTC
>TRBV12-3/TRBV12-4|-|TRBD2|TRBJ2-1
CASSRGLAGHNEQFF
TGTGCCAGCAGCCGAGGACTAGCGGGGCACAATGAGCAGTTCTTC
>TRBV13|-|TRBD2|TRBJ2-1
CASSLISASGGALGSYNEQFF
TGTGCCAGCAGCTTAATTTCCGCTAGCGGGGGGGCCCTGGGCTCCTACAATGAGCAGTTCTTC
>TRBV7-2|many|TRBD2|TRBJ2-1
CASSLPGLAGYNEQFF
TGTGCCAGCAGCTTGCCGGGACTAGCGGGGTACAATGAGCAGTTCTTC
>TRBV4-1|few|TRBD2|TRBJ2-5
CASSQLTSEETQYF
TGCGCCAGCAGCCAACTGACTAGCGAAGAGACCCAGTACTTC
>TRBV29-1|-|-|TRBJ2-2
CSVEEQSGELFF
TGCAGCGTTGAAGAGCAATCCGGGGAGCTGTTTTTT
>TRBV7-3|-|-|TRBJ2-1
CASSFRDTLNEQFF
TGTGCCAGCAGCTTCCGGGACACCCTCAATGAGCAGTTCTTC
>TRBV7-6|many|TRBD1|TRBJ1-5
CASSPHPGGGSQPQHF
TGTGCCAGCAGCCCCCACCCAGGGGGTGGGAGTCAGCCCCAGCATTTT
>TRBV2|-|-|TRBJ2-7
CASSGRSYEQYF
TGTGCCAGCAGTGGTCGCTCCTACGAGCAGTACTTC
>TRBV6-2/TRBV6-3|-|-|TRBJ2-1
CATQRGYNEQFF
TGTGCCACCCAACGGGGGTACAATGAGCAGTTCTTC
>TRBV20-1|many|TRBD2|TRBJ2-5
CSARGEASGGQETQYF
TGCAGTGCTAGAGGGGAAGCTAGCGGGGGTCAAGAGACCCAGTACTTC
>TRBV20-1|-|-|TRBJ2-5
CSEVRAMVLGETQYF
TGCAGTGAGGTTAGGGCAATGGTATTGGGAGAGACCCAGTACTTC
>TRBV4-1|-|TRBD2|TRBJ2-1
CASSQDGTGGAEGDEQFF
TGCGCCAGCAGCCAAGACGGAACGGGGGGAGCGGAAGGTGATGAGCAGTTCTTC
>TRBV3-1|-|TRBD1|TRBJ2-1
CASSQEGTGVANEQFF
TGTGCCAGCAGCCAAGAGGGGACAGGGGTGGCGAATGAGCAGTTCTTC
>TRBV5-4|many|-|TRBJ1-1
CASSYTRYTELNTEAFF
TGTGCCAGCAGCTACACCCGTTACACAGAACTCAACACTGAAGCTTTCTTT
>TRBV15|-|-|TRBJ2-1
CATSRDLTIGDEQFF
TGTGCCACCAGCAGAGATCTCACCATAGGAGATGAGCAGTTCTTC
>TRBV19|many|TRBD1|TRBJ1-1
CASQGQGRTEAFF
TGTGCCAGTCAGGGACAGGGTAGGACTGAAGCTTTCTTT
>TRBV7-9|few|-|TRBJ1-5
CASSLGPQWEPQHF
TGTGCCAGCAGCTTAGGTCCCCAGTGGGAGCCCCAGCATTTT
>TRBV7-9|few|-|TRBJ1-5
CASSFSDPADQPQHF
TGTGCCAGCAGCTTTTCGGACCCCGCCGATCAGCCCCAGCATTTT
>TRBV6-6|few|-|TRBJ2-1
CASSTDGHNEQFF
TGTGCCAGCAGCACCGACGGACACAATGAGCAGTTCTTC
>TRBV12-3/TRBV12-4|many|TRBD1|TRBJ2-3
CASSLELGTGWDTQYF
TGTGCCAGCAGTTTAGAGTTGGGGACAGGGTGGGATACGCAGTATTTT
>TRBV19|many|-|TRBJ1-5
CASSINWSQYQPQHF
TGTGCCAGTAGTATTAATTGGTCTCAATATCAGCCCCAGCATTTT
>TRBV11-2|many|-|TRBJ2-1
CASSLPRPPGTVPGGVF
TGTGCCAGCAGCTTACCCCGTCCCCCAGGGACGGTCCCGGGCGGGGTCTTC
>TRBV4-1|-|-|TRBJ2-7
CASSQDRQAYEQYF
TGCGCCAGCAGCCAAGACCGACAGGCTTACGAGCAGTACTTC
>TRBV7-8|many|-|TRBJ2-1
CASSLAGRSGPNEQFF
TGTGCCAGCAGCTTAGCGGGGCGTTCAGGGCCAAATGAGCAGTTCTTC
>TRBV28|many|-|TRBJ1-1
CASRRIGEMQAFF
TGTGCCAGCAGACGAATAGGCGAGATGCAGGCTTTCTTT